This T cell receptor beta chain was documented in a study of cytomegalovirus exposure and HLA in healthy donors. Study conclusions and caveats: A prior analysis recorded that most TCR beta V segments were productive about 87% or about 30% of the time.

The PCR made use of 60 Vbeta and 13 Jbeta primers. Only in-frame clones appear in the TCRdb table, and some are missing; sequencing was by immunoSEQ multiplex PCR. Here the sample spans some 100,000 clones, around 74% being singletons. Points on this clone: Its antigen is not identified.

Sequencing used PBMCs. The sequence derives from a male donor in good health and CMV-seropositive.

The DNA of the CDR3 is TGCAGTGCCAGGGGAGGGGAAGAGACCCAGTACTTC. It encodes CSARGGEETQYF. The chain recombines TRBV29-1 with TRBJ2-5; TRBD2 might be the D (7 bases). CDR1 is SQVTM and CDR2 is ANQGSEA in the germline V gene. The CDR3 length is 12 residues.